These 19 T cell receptor beta chains were sequenced from one sample in a study of identical twins. One entry per CDR3 protein, called by TCRdb with MiXCR from the 5' RACE reads. Among just under 650,000 distinct CDR3 sequences listed, about 7.6% were seen once. This sample also belongs to another study, concerning yellow fever vaccine responses in identical twins.

Sequencing was done on a sample of PBMCs. Every receptor here comes from a woman aged 18-29 years in good health.

This clonotype showed up many times. The chain couples TRBV25-1 to TRBJ1-6, with D maybe TRBD1 (5 bases). The germline V gene has CDR1 MGHDK and CDR2 SYGVNS. The CDR3 contains 17 residues. The V and J ends lost 2 bases and 14 bases respectively, with 25 bases between them. The CDR3 loop reads CASSEPGVAEGPSSLHF. CDR3 nucleotides: TGTGCCAGCAGTGAACCCGGGGTGGCTGAGGGACCCTCGTCCCTCCACTTT. The full variable domain, its missing parts supplied by reference TRBV25-1 and TRBJ1-6, is EADIYQTPRYLVIGTGKKITLECSQTMGHDKMYWYQQDPGMELHLIHYSYGVNSTEKGDLSSESTVSRIRTEHFPLTLESARPSHTSQYLCASSEPGVAEGPSSLHFGNGTRLTVT.

In its sample, this clonotype was seen many times. DNA of the CDR3: TGTGCCAGCAGCCCGGACTTCTCTGGAAACACCATATATTTT. It translates to CASSPDFSGNTIYF. This rearrangement joins TRBV6-1 to TRBJ1-3; D is unclear. The CDR3 loop spans 14 amino acids. Trimming left V 6 bases short and J 0 bases short, with 9 bases between. Looked up from germline, CDR1 is MNHNS and CDR2 is SASEGT.

This sequence joins TRBV6-5 and TRBJ2-1, with 8 bases identical to TRBD2. V shed 2 bases, J shed 8 bases, and the junction held 11 bases outside the gene matches. Germline loops: CDR1 MNHEY, CDR2 SVGAGI. The CDR3 spans 16 residues. The CDR3 DNA sequence: TGTGCCAGCAGTTACCGACGGGGGGGGGGCATAGATGAGCAGTTCTTC. Translating gives CASSYRRGGGIDEQFF.

This clonotype was detected a few times. This chain's CDR3 is CASREQGSGNTIYF. Written as DNA, the CDR3 is TGTGCCAGCAGGGAACAGGGTTCTGGAAACACCATATATTTT. The chain is built from TRBV12-3 or TRBV12-4 and TRBJ1-3; D possibly corresponds to TRBD1 (6 bases). The CDR3 consists of 14 residues. V lost 6 bases, J lost 1 base, and 10 bases lay in between.

This clonotype was recorded at least ten times. The rearrangement uses TRBV24-1 and TRBJ2-1, with 8 bases identical to TRBD2. The V gene end was trimmed by 1 base and the J gene end by 6 bases; junction bases not matched to a gene: 4. This CDR3 is built from 15 residues. CDR1 KGHDR and CDR2 SFDVKD come from the germline V gene. CDR3 coding DNA: TGTGCCACCAGTGATTTACTAGCGGACCCCAATGAGCAGTTCTTC. It yields the protein CATSDLLADPNEQFF.

This clonotype was recorded many times. The chain has TRBV29-1 and TRBJ1-2, with 8 bases that match TRBD1. The CDR3 extends over 16 amino acids. V trimming: 3 bases; J trimming: 6 bases; junction bases outside the gene matches: 15. Germline V gene lookup returns CDR1 SQVTM and CDR2 ANQGSEA. This CDR3 is CSVDGRGRVPIDGYTF. CDR3 DNA: TGCAGCGTTGACGGCAGGGGGCGCGTACCGATCGATGGCTACACCTTC.

This chain links TRBV20-1 with TRBJ2-5, with 10 nucleotides matching TRBD2. This CDR3 is 18 amino acids long. Trimming cost V 1 base and J 2 bases; bases outside gene matches: 13. The germline CDR1 and CDR2 sequences are DFQATT and SNEGSKA (reference sequence). CDR3 coding DNA: TGCAGTGCTAGAGCTGTGAGGACCGGGACTAGCGATCAAGAGACCCAGTACTTC. Translation gives CSARAVRTGTSDQETQYF.

This clonotype has more than one count but fewer than ten. The V call is TRBV10-3, the J call TRBJ2-5, with 11 bases fitting TRBD2. The CDR3 has 16 residues. V lost 5 bases and J lost 3; bases outside the gene matches: 8. Germline CDR1 ENHRY, CDR2 SYGVKD. The CDR3 sequence is CAISRGVLAGEETQYF. Here the CDR3 DNA reads TGTGCCATCAGTCGTGGGGTACTAGCGGGAGAAGAGACCCAGTACTTC.

This clonotype occurred a few times. The rearrangement joins TRBV6-1 to TRBJ2-1; D is possibly TRBD1 or TRBD2 (6 bases each). This CDR3 has 15 amino acids. CDR1 and CDR2 from the germline V gene are MNHNS and SASEGT. With 7 bases removed from V and 10 bases from J, the gap between germline ends came to 23 bases. The CDR3 sequence is CASTGEGGIRGEQFF. The CDR3 DNA follows: TGTGCCAGCACCGGAGAAGGGGGGATTAGGGGGGAGCAGTTCTTC.

The gene calls are TRBV7-9 and TRBJ2-1, with 10 bases that match TRBD2. Trimming removed 1 base from V and 9 bases from J; junction bases left unmatched: 9. CDR1 is SEHNR and CDR2 is FQNEAQ in the germline V gene (reference sequence). The CDR3 has 16 amino acids. The CDR3 reads CASSLVLLAGVGEQFF. CDR3 DNA sequence: TGTGCCAGCAGCTTAGTTCTCCTAGCGGGAGTCGGTGAGCAGTTCTTC. The full variable domain, its missing parts supplied by reference TRBV7-9 and TRBJ2-1, is DTGVSQNPRHKITKRGQNVTFRCDPISEHNRLYWYRQTLGQGPEFLTYFQNEAQLEKSRLLSDRFSAERPKGSFSTLEIQRTEQGDSAMYLCASSLVLLAGVGEQFFGPGTRLTVL.

The chain combines TRBV29-1 with TRBJ1-1; 9 nucleotides line up with TRBD1. This CDR3 region has 14 residues. Germline V gene data show CDR1 as SQVTM and CDR2 as ANQGSEA. V lost 5 bases, J lost 7 bases, and 11 bases stayed unmatched. CDR3 region: CSVPTGTGRGEAFF. The CDR3 nucleotides are TGCAGCGTTCCAACGGGGACAGGGAGGGGTGAAGCTTTCTTT.

This clonotype was seen ten or more times. CDR3 coding DNA: TGTGCCAGCAGCCAATCGCTAGCGGGGGGCTACAATGAGCAGTTCTTC. Amino acid sequence: CASSQSLAGGYNEQFF. J is TRBJ2-1 and V is TRBV16, with 11 bases aligning to TRBD2. V was pared by 0 bases and J by 3 bases, with 1 base of the junction left unmatched. Germline V gene data show CDR1 as KGHSY and CDR2 as FQNENV. This CDR3 is 16 amino acids long.

This clonotype was counted between two and nine times. V is TRBV9 and J is TRBJ2-3, with D hard to call. CDR1 and CDR2 (germline): SGDLS, YYNGEE. Trimming took 4 bases from V and 2 from J, leaving 11 bases between them. The CDR3 has 14 residues. Here the CDR3 DNA reads TGTGCCAGCAGCCTCCAAGCAGCCACAGATACGCAGTATTTT. It codes for CASSLQAATDTQYF.

The chain joins TRBV20-1 to TRBJ2-5; 7 bases map to TRBD1. The CDR3 loop spans 15 amino acids. V was clipped by 6 bases and J by 0 bases; unmatched bases: 10. The germline CDR1 and CDR2 sequences are DFQATT and SNEGSKA (reference sequence). CDR3: CSAEWTGSNQETQYF. In nucleotides, the CDR3 is TGCAGTGCAGAATGGACAGGATCGAACCAAGAGACCCAGTACTTC.

This clonotype came up a few times. The V gene is TRBV19, the J gene TRBJ2-1; D is ambiguous. V shed 6 bases and J shed 2 bases, with 11 bases lying between them. The CDR3 covers 14 residues. Germline assignment: CDR1 LNHDA and CDR2 SQIVND (reference sequence). Here the CDR3 DNA reads TGTGCCAGTAGCCTAGGGAACGCCTACAATGAGCAGTTCTTC. Encoded protein: CASSLGNAYNEQFF.

This chain uses TRBV6-1 with TRBJ2-7; no definite D call. V lost 5 bases, J lost 2 bases, and 10 bases lay in between. Germline V gene data show CDR1 as MNHNS and CDR2 as SASEGT. This CDR3 is 13 amino acids long. CDR3 nucleotide sequence: TGTGCCAGCAGTCCTCTCTTAGCCTACGAGCAGTACTTC. This translates into CASSPLLAYEQYF.

The sample holds a few counts of this clonotype. The rearrangement links TRBV3-1 to TRBJ1-5; D remains ambiguous. This CDR3 is 13 amino acids long. Germline V gene data show CDR1 as LGHDT and CDR2 as YNNKEL (reference sequence). Trimming took 5 bases from V and 9 from J, leaving 14 bases between them. Here the CDR3 reads CASSYPESGPQHF. The CDR3 nucleotides read TGTGCCAGCAGCTATCCCGAGTCCGGGCCCCAGCATTTT.

The J gene is TRBJ2-3, the V gene TRBV4-1; TRBD2 might be the D (5 bases). Between the trimmed V and J ends, which lost 4 bases and 4 bases, there was a span of 12 bases. The germline V gene encodes CDR1 MGHRA and CDR2 YSYEKL. CDR3 size: 14 residues. This CDR3 reads CASSPRWRSDTQYF. The CDR3 DNA follows: TGCGCCAGCAGCCCCCGTTGGAGGTCAGATACGCAGTATTTT.

This clonotype was seen a few times. This rearrangement joins TRBV20-1 to TRBJ1-6; D possibly corresponds to TRBD1 (6 bases). V was clipped by 2 bases and J by 5 bases, with 13 bases between them. Germline V gives CDR1 DFQATT, CDR2 SNEGSKA (reference sequence). CDR3 length: 15 amino acids. The CDR3 DNA reads as TGCAGTGCTAGATCTGTCAGGGGAAATAATTCACCCCTCCACTTT. It is translated as CSARSVRGNNSPLHF.